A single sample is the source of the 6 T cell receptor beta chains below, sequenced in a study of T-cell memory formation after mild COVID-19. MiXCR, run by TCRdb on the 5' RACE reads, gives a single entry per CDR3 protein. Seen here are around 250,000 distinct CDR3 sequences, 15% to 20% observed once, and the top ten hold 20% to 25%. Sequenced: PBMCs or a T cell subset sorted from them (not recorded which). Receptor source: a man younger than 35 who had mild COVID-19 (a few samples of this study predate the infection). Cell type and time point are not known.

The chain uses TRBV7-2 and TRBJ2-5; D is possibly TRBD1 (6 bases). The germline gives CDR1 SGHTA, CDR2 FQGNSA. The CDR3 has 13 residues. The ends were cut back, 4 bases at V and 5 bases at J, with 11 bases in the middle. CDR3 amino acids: CASSSPGDETQYF. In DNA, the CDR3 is TGTGCCAGCAGCTCCCCAGGGGACGAGACCCAGTACTTC.

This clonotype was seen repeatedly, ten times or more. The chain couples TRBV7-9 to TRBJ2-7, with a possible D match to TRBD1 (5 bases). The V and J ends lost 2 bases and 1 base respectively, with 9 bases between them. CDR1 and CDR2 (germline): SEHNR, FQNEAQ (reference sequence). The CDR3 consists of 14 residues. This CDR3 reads CASSLQAGSYEQYF. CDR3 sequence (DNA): TGTGCCAGCAGCTTACAGGCAGGGTCCTACGAGCAGTACTTC.

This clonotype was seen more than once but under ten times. This CDR3 reads CASSRRYTAEPTNEKLFF. CDR3 sequence (DNA): TGTGCCAGCTCTCGCAGGTATACGGCCGAACCAACTAATGAAAAACTGTTTTTT. The chain has TRBV6-5 and TRBJ1-4; D is unresolved. Germline V lookup: CDR1 MNHEY, CDR2 SVGAGI. The CDR3 contains 18 residues. Trimming pared 8 bases from V and 0 bases from J, leaving 22 bases between.

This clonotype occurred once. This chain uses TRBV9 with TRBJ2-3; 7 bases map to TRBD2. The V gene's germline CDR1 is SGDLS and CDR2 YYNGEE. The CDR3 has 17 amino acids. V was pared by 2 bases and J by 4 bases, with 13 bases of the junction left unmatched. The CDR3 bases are TGTGCCAGCAGCGTGTTGGGACTACCGAACGGAGCAGATACGCAGTATTTT. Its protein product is CASSVLGLPNGADTQYF.

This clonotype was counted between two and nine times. CDR3 coding DNA: TGTGCCAGCGGAAAATACGGGAGCAATGAGCAGTTCTTC. As protein: CASGKYGSNEQFF. The chain carries TRBV12-3 or TRBV12-4 and TRBJ2-1; maybe TRBD2 (6 bases). V was pared by 8 bases and J by 6 bases, with 14 bases between. This CDR3 comprises 13 residues.

CDR3 in amino acids: CATKRGEPTDTQYF. In DNA form, the CDR3 reads TGCGCCACTAAGAGAGGGGAACCCACAGATACGCAGTATTTT. The chain joins TRBV5-1 to TRBJ2-3, with D perhaps being TRBD1 or TRBD2 (5 bases each). CDR3 length equals 14 residues. Germline V gene sequence: CDR1 SGHRS, CDR2 YFSETQ. V was pared by 9 bases and J by 2 bases, with 16 bases between.